This T cell receptor (beta chain) was identified in a study of blood T cells in healthy people across ages (dated by TCRdb to 2013 to 2016). In terms of the full investigation: In model experiments, template switching captured roughly one uniquely barcoded TCR beta cDNA molecule for every two T cells. The study measured age-related changes in TCR beta repertoire diversity using deep sequencing normalized with unique cDNA molecular identifiers. Donors were grouped into four age groups: young (average 16 years), middle-aged (about 38), aged (roughly 67) and long-lived (approximately 81). Using the same blood draw, the study looked at two additional independent replicas of 1 million unique cDNA reads for two donors, one aged 18 to 29 and the other aged 80 or older. To avoid experimental bias, donors of different ages were distributed randomly across sequencing lanes.

What the study reported, not specific to this receptor: Because the CMV infection status of the donors was unknown, age-related changes in expanded clonotypes may potentially have been confounded. Bulk unsorted PBMC profiling prevented conclusive comparison of naive and antigen-experienced compartments. Estimates of total diversity based on one million sequenced T cells were regarded as lower bounds and as underestimates. As age increased, observed TCR beta diversity per million T cells dropped in a roughly linear way, and a significant reduction was already evident by age approximately 40. Compared with the aged group, the long-lived group had more naive CD4+ T cells, fewer expanded clones and increased TCR diversity, suggesting age selection. A strong correlation was found between observed TCR beta diversity and the percentage of naive T cells measured by flow cytometry.

Note on this clonotype: Its antigen is still unknown. No clone much larger than this one lies a single base away; base qualities are absent.

The donors were roughly 40 Caucasian individuals from Russia, aged 6 to 90 years, who were systemically healthy. Each donor gave 9 to 10 milliliters of peripheral blood, collected into EDTA-treated Vacutainer tubes. Ficoll-Paque density-gradient centrifugation was used to isolate PBMCs, with at least 7 million obtained per sample. Trizol reagent was used to extract total RNA from the PBMCs, yielding at least 5.5 micrograms per sample. For every donor, an aliquot of PBMCs went through flow cytometry to measure the percentages of naive CD45RAhigh/CD27high T cells. Libraries were made using 5' RACE. Sequencing instrument: Illumina HiSeq 2500. The second PCR ran for roughly 6 to 11 cycles and used a J-beta primer mix along with a sample-barcoded 5' primer. A template-switch 5' adaptor carrying 12 random nucleotides introduced a unique molecular identifier onto each TCR beta cDNA molecule. Each sample yielded at least 3 million CDR3-containing paired-end reads. All of the RNA was converted into first-strand cDNA using the Mint cDNA synthesis kit, with a TRBC-specific oligonucleotide serving as the primer. Following uracil-DNA glycosylase treatment, all cDNA underwent a first 18-cycle PCR with the universal primers M1SS and BC2_uni_R. On the authors' methods: For normalization, 1 million high-quality reads were randomly selected from each sample, with every read carrying a distinct molecular identifier. Reads with shared molecular identifiers were discarded instead of being binned into consensus sequences. MiTCR, run with a Q25 quality threshold and the strictest error-elimination algorithm, handled CDR3 identification, clonotype clustering and error correction. A nonparametric unseen species model with Euler transformation was used to estimate lower-bound total TCR beta diversity. TCRdb trimmed the raw reads at Q25, called clones with MiXCR and kept productive beta chains. Under each unique CDR3 protein, matching rows form one entry showing the most common genes and DNA. The V and J calls follow TCRdb's processing rather than the paper's. This sample has roughly 730,000 distinct CDR3 sequences in its table, and around 50% of those were observed once. The ten largest clones capture approximately 24% of the sample.

Sequencing used blood. This sequence originates from a man aged 40-55 years in good health.

The CDR3 reads CASSPPYGTGRYNEQFF. The DNA sequence is TGTGCCAGCAGCCCTCCTTACGGGACAGGGAGGTACAATGAGCAGTTCTTC. The chain is assembled from TRBV11-3 and TRBJ2-1; the junction holds 9 bases that match TRBD1. The CDR3 covers 17 residues, taking in both the cysteine and the phenylalanine. The entry retains the CDR3 DNA only, 51 bases that are in frame from base 1. Reading the germline V gene gives CDR1 SGHNT and CDR2 YENEEA. Germline trimming amounts to 5 bases on V and 4 bases on J, with 12 as the count of junction bases outside the gene matches.